Shown below are 9 T cell receptor beta chains from a single sample sequenced in a study of radiation and T cells in renal cell carcinoma. Method: immunoSEQ multiplex PCR; TCRdb's copy keeps in-frame clones and lacks some. The sample yields about 59,000 clones, more than 60% seen once. Sample time point: baseline pretreatment blood. Regarding treatment: 15 Gy SBRT to primary tumor, nephrectomy 4 weeks later. The sequences come from blood, collected from a patient whose treatment included radiotherapy and nephrectomy. The receptors were gathered from a man in his 60s with renal cell carcinoma.

This clone has only a few counts. The J gene is TRBJ1-1, the V gene TRBV30; the match to TRBD1 covers 7 bases. The CDR3 sequence is 14 residues long. The germline CDR1 and CDR2 sequences are GTSNPN and SVGIG (reference sequence). J gave up 3 bases and V 4 bases, and 8 bases lay outside the gene matches. CDR3 residues: CAWTEGARDTEAFF. The CDR3 DNA is TGTGCCTGGACGGAGGGGGCAAGGGACACTGAAGCTTTCTTT.

The J gene is TRBJ1-1, the V gene TRBV9; D perhaps matches TRBD1 (6 bases). Germline V gene data show CDR1 as SGDLS and CDR2 as YYNGEE. V lost 0 bases and J 4 bases, leaving 16 bases between the germline ends. This CDR3 spans 16 amino acids. The CDR3 DNA sequence: TGTGCCAGCAGCGTAGCTCCACAGGGCTCGGGCACTGAAGCTTTCTTT. It yields the protein CASSVAPQGSGTEAFF.

This clone was recorded at least ten times. The chain uses TRBV4-1 and TRBJ2-2; maybe TRBD2 (5 bases). There are 17 residues in the CDR3. V gave up 0 bases and J gave up 3 bases, with 14 bases separating them. CDR1 MGHRA and CDR2 YSYEKL come from the germline V gene. CDR3 sequence reads: CASSQEVALEDTGELFF. The CDR3 nucleotides are TGCGCCAGCAGCCAAGAGGTGGCCTTGGAGGACACCGGGGAGCTGTTTTTT.

The chain has TRBV11-3 and TRBJ2-1; TRBD2 aligns across 10 bases. Germline values: CDR1 SGHNT, CDR2 YENEEA. CDR3 length: 17 residues. V gave up 3 bases and J gave up 7 bases; unmatched junction bases: 12. The CDR3, as DNA: TGTGCCAGCAGCTTCCCTAGCGGGAGAGCCGGAGGGAATGAGCAGTTCTTC. It is translated as CASSFPSGRAGGNEQFF.

This chain connects TRBV7-2 to TRBJ2-3; D call uncertain. V was cut by 6 bases and J by 6 bases, with 10 bases left in between. From germline, CDR1 is SGHTA and CDR2 FQGNSA. CDR3 length: 12 amino acids. CDR3 DNA sequence: TGTGCCAGCAGTTCTACGGGCGATACGCAGTATTTT. It encodes CASSSTGDTQYF.

The CDR3 DNA reads as TGTGCCAGCAGCGCTAGTTCTTGGAAGAGCTCCTACAATGAGCAGTTCTTC. This translates into CASSASSWKSSYNEQFF. V gene TRBV11-3 combines with J gene TRBJ2-1; D uncertain. Trimming removed 5 bases at V and 0 bases at J, with 17 bases between. Germline lookup yields CDR1 SGHNT and CDR2 YENEEA. The CDR3 contains 17 residues. The full variable domain, its missing parts supplied by reference TRBV11-3 and TRBJ2-1, is EAGVVQSPRYKIIEKKQPVAFWCNPISGHNTLYWYLQNLGQGPELLIRYENEEAVDDSQLPKDRFSAERLKGVDSTLKIQPAELGDSAVYLCASSASSWKSSYNEQFFGPGTRLTVL.

This chain uses TRBV5-1 with TRBJ1-1; no definite D call. The CDR3 spans 14 residues. Germline-derived CDR1 and CDR2 are SGHRS and YFSETQ. Trimming removed 4 bases at V and 4 bases at J, with 14 bases between. Here the CDR3 DNA reads TGCGCCAGCAGCGATTACGGGGAGGGCACTGAAGCTTTCTTT. The encoded protein is CASSDYGEGTEAFF.

This chain links TRBV10-1 with TRBJ2-2; D is undetermined. Germline V CDR1 and CDR2: WNHNN, SYGVQD (reference sequence). V was clipped by 5 bases and J by 1 base, with 5 bases between them. The CDR3 is 13 amino acids. The CDR3: CASSRQNTGELFF. The CDR3, as DNA: TGCGCCAGCAGTCGGCAGAACACCGGGGAGCTGTTTTTT.

The chain carries TRBV5-1 and TRBJ1-3, with a weak D call TRBD1 (6 bases). V gave up 4 bases and J gave up 6 bases, with 14 bases separating them. Germline-derived CDR1 and CDR2 are SGHRS and YFSETQ. This CDR3 has 14 amino acids. The CDR3 loop is CASSVSQGVNTIYF. In DNA, the CDR3 is TGCGCCAGCAGCGTATCACAGGGTGTAAACACCATATATTTT. Variable domain in full (rest from reference TRBV5-1 and TRBJ1-3): KAGVTQTPRYLIKTRGQQVTLSCSPISGHRSVSWYQQTPGQGLQFLFEYFSETQRNKGNFPGRFSGRQFSNSRSEMNVSTLELGDSALYLCASSVSQGVNTIYFGEGSWLTVV.